The present T cell receptor (beta chain) was sequenced within a study of T-cell memory formation after mild COVID-19. About the research overall: There were largely donor-specific TCR clusters. Study results and limitations: Contracting clones, day 15 to 85, had balanced CD4/CD8, and later expanders favored CD4+. Most CD4+ clones that shrank were in CM and EM, while CD8+ ones turned up in EMRA.

Each CDR3 protein is one row after TCRdb ran MiXCR on the 5' RACE reads. The repertoire holds about 150,000 distinct CDR3 sequences, with over 6% as singletons. This CDR3 contains 15 residues. The germline V gene encodes CDR1 SGHNT and CDR2 YYREEE (reference sequence). V dropped 1 base and J dropped 2 bases, with 11 bases sitting between them. This clonotype was seen only a few times. Its antigen is undetermined. Since the CDR3 does not end with the conserved phenylalanine or tryptophan, this likely comes from a read error. This receptor was obtained from an adult woman who had mild COVID-19 (a few samples of this study predate the infection). Cell type and time point are not known. The sample comprised PBMCs or a T cell subset sorted from them (not recorded which). This chain connects TRBV5-4 to TRBJ2-3, with a possible D match to TRBD2 (7 bases). The CDR3 reads CASSLRGGSTDTQYL. The CDR3 DNA reads as TGTGCCAGCAGCTTGAGGGGGGGGTCCACAGATACGCAGTATTTG.